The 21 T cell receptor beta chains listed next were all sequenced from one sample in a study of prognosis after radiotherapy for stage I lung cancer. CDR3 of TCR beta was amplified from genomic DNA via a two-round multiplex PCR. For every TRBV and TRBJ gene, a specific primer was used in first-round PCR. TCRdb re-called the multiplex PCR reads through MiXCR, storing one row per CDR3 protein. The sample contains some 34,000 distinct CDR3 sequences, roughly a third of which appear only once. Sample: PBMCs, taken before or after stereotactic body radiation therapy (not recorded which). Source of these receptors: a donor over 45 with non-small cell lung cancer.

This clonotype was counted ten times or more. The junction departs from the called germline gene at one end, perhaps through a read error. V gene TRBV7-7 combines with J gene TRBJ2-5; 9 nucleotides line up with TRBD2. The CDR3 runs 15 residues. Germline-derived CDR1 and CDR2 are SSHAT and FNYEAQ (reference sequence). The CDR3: CASTRGSGSFETQYF. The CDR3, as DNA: TGTGCTAGCACGCGAGGTAGCGGGAGTTTCGAGACCCAGTACTTC.

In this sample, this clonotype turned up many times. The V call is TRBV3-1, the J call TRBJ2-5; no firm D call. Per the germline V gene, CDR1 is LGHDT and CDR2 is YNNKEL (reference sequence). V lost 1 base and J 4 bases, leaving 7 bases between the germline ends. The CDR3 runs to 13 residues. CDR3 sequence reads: CASSQGVVETQYF. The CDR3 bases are TGTGCCAGCAGCCAAGGGGTAGTAGAGACCCAGTACTTC.

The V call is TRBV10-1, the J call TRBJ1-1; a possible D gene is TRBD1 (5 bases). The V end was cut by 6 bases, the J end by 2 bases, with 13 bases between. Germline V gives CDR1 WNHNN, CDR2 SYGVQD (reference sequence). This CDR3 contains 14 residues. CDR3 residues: CASSPNRDNTEAFF. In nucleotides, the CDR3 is TGCGCCAGCAGCCCAAACCGGGACAACACTGAAGCTTTCTTT.

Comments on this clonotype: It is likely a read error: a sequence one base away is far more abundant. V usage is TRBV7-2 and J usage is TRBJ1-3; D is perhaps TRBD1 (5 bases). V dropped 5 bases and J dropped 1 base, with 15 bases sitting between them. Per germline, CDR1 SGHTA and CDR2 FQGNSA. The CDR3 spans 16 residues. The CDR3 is CASSPWGDRSGNTIYF. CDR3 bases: TGTGCCAGCAGCCCTTGGGGGGATAGGTCTGGAAACACCATATATTTT.

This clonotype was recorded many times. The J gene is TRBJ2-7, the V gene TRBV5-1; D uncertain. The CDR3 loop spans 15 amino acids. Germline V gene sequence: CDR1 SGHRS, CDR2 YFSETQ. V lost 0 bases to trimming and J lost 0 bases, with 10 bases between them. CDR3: CASSLEGAVSYEQYF. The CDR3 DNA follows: TGCGCCAGCAGCTTGGAGGGCGCGGTCTCCTACGAGCAGTACTTC.

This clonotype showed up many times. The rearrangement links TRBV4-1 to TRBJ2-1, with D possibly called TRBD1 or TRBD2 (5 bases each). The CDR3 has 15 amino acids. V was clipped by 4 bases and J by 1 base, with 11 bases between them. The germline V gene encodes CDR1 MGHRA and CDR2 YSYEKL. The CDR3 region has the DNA TGCGCCAGCAGCCCCCAGGGAGAATCCTACAATGAGCAGTTCTTC. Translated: CASSPQGESYNEQFF.

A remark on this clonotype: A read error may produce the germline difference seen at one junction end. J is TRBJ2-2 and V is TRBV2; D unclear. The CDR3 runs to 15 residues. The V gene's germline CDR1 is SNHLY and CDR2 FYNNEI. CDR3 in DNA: TGTGCCAGCAGTCAGTACAGAGCGAACACCTGGGAGCTGTTTTTT. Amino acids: CASSQYRANTWELFF.

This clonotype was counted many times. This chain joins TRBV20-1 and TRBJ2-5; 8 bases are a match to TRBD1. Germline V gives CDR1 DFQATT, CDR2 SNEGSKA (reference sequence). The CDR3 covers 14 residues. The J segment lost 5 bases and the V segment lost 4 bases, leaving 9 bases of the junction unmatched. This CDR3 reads CSAKPATGVETQYF. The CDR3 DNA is TGCAGTGCTAAACCCGCGACAGGGGTGGAGACCCAGTACTTC.

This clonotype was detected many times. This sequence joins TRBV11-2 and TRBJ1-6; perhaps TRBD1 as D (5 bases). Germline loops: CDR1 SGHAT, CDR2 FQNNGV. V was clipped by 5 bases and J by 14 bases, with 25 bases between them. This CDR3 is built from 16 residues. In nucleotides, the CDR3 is TGTGCCAGCAGCATTAGCCCTAAAGGGGCCCGGGTATCCCTCCACTTT. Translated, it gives CASSISPKGARVSLHF. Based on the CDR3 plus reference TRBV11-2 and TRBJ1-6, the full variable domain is EAGVAQSPRYKIIEKRQSVAFWCNPISGHATLYWYQQILGQGPKLLIQFQNNGVVDDSQLPKDRFSAERLKGVDSTLKIQPAKLEDSAVYLCASSISPKGARVSLHFGNGTRLTVT.

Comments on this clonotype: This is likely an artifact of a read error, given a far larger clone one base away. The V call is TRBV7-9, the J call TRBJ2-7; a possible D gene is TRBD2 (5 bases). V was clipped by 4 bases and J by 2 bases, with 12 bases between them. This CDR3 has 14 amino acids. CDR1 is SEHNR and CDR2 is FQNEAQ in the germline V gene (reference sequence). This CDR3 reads CASSSPGKTYEQYF. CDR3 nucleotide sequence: TGTGCCAGCAGCTCACCGGGAAAGACCTACGAGCAGTACTTC.

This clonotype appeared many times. This CDR3 is CASSLDSNQPQHF. Written as DNA, the CDR3 is TGTGCCAGCAGTTTAGATAGCAATCAGCCCCAGCATTTT. The V and J genes are TRBV28 and TRBJ1-5; D gene ambiguous. Germline assignment: CDR1 MDHEN and CDR2 SYDVKM. There are 13 residues in the CDR3. Trimming stripped 2 bases from V and 0 bases from J, with 2 bases between.

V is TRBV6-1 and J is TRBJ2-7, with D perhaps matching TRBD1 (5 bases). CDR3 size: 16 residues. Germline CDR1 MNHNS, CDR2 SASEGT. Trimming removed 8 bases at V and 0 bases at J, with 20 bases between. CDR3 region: CASGILDRQVSYEQYF. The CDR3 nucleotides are TGTGCCAGCGGCATACTCGACAGACAAGTCTCCTACGAGCAGTACTTC.

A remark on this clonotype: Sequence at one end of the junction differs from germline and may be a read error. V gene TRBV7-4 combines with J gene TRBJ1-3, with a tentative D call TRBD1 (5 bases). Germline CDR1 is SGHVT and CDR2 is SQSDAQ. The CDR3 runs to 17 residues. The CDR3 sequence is CASSQTDTGGSGDTIYF. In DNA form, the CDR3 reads TGTGCCAGCAGCCAAACGGACACTGGAGGCTCTGGAGACACCATATATTTT. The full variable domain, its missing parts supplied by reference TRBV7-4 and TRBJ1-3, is GAGVSQSPRYKVAKRGRDVALRCDSISGHVTLYWYRQTLGQGSEVLTYSQSDAQRDKSGRPSGRFSAERPERSVSTLKIQRTEQGDSAVYLCASSQTDTGGSGDTIYFGEGSWLTVV.

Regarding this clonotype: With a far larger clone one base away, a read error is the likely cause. CDR3 nucleotides: TGTGCCAGCAGTTTACGGGGGGAAAGCAATCAGCCCCAGCATTTT. Translation: CASSLRGESNQPQHF. The rearrangement joins TRBV6-9 to TRBJ1-5, with D possibly being TRBD1 (5 bases). Germline-derived CDR1 and CDR2 are MNHGY and SVAAGI. The V end lost 4 bases, the J end lost 1 base, and 11 bases lay between the germline ends. The CDR3 runs 15 residues.

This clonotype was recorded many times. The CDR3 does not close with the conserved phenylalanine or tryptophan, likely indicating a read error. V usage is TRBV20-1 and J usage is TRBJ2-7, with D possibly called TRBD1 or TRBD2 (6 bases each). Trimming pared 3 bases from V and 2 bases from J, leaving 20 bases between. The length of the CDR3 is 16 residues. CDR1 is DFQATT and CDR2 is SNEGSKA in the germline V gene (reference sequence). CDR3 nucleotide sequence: TGCAGTGCTAGCGTCTCCCTGGGGGGCCAGGCCTACGAGCAGTACTCC. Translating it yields CSASVSLGGQAYEQYS.

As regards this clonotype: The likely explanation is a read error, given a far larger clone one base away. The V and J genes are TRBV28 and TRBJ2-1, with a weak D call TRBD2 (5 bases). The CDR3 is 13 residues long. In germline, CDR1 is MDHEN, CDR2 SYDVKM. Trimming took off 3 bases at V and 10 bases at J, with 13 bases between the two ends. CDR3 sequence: CASSFGLDYEQFF. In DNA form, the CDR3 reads TGTGCCAGCAGTTTCGGCCTAGACTACGAGCAGTTCTTC.

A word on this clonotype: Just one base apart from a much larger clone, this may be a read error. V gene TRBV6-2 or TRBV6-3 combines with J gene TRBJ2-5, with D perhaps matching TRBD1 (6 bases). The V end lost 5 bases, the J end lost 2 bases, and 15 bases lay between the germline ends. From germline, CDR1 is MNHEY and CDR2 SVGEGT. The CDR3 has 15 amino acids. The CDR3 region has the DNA TGTGCCAGCAGTACGCTGACAGGTAATCAAGAGACCCAGTACTTC. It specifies CASSTLTGNQETQYF.

DNA for the CDR3: TGCAGCGTTGAAGGTGGTTTGGGCACTGAAGCTTTCTTT. Translated, it gives CSVEGGLGTEAFF. This chain uses TRBV29-1 with TRBJ1-1; no reliable D call. With 1 base removed from V and 4 bases from J, the gap between germline ends came to 10 bases. There are 13 residues in the CDR3. Germline assignment: CDR1 SQVTM and CDR2 ANQGSEA.

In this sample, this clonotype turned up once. The CDR3 region is CSAPRALSYEQYF. The CDR3 nucleotides are TGCAGTGCGCCGAGGGCCCTCTCCTACGAGCAGTACTTC. The chain uses TRBV20-1 and TRBJ2-7, with a weak D call TRBD2 (5 bases). CDR3 size: 13 residues. Germline CDR1 and CDR2: DFQATT and SNEGSKA (reference sequence). With 6 bases removed from V and 0 bases from J, the gap between germline ends came to 12 bases.

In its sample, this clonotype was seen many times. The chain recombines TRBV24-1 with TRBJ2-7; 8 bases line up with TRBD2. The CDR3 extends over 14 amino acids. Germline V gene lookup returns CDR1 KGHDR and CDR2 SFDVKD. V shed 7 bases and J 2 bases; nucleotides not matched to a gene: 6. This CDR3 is CATRGGGPPYEQYF. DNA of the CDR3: TGTGCCACCAGGGGCGGGGGGCCACCCTACGAGCAGTACTTC.

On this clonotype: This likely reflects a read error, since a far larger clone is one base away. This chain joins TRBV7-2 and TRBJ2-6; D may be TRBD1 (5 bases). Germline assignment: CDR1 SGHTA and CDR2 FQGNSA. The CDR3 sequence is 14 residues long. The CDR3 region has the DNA TGTGCCACTGACAGCTACTCTGGGTCCAACGTCCTGACTTTC. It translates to CATDSYSGSNVLTF. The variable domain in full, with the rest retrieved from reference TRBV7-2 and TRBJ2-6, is GAGVSQSPSNKVTEKGKDVELRCDPISGHTALYWYRQSLGQGLEFLIYFQGNSAPDKSGLPSDRFSAERTGGSVSTLTIQRTQQEDSAVYLCATDSYSGSNVLTFGAGSRLTVL.